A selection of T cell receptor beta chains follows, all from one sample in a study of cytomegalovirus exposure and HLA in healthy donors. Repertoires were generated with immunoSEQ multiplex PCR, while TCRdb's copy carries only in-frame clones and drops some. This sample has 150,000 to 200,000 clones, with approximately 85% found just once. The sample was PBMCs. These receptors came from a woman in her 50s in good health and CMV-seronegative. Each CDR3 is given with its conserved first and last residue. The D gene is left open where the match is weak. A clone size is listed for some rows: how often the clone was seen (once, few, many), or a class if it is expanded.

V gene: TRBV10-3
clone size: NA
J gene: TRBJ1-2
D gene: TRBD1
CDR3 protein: CAISERTGGANYGYTF
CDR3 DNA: TGTGCCATCAGTGAACGAACAGGGGGGGCTAACTATGGCTACACCTTC

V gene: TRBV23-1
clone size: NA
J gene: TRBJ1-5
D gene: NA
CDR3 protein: CASSQADSRDQPQHF
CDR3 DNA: TGCGCCAGCAGTCAAGCGGACTCCCGGGATCAGCCCCAGCATTTT

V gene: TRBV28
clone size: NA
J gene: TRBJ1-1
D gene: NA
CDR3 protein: CATGNTEAFF
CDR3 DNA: TGTGCCACCGGGAACACTGAAGCTTTCTTT

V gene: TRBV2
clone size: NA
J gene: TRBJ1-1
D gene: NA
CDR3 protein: CASSALKAGYTEAFF
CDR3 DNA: TGTGCCAGCAGTGCCCTAAAGGCAGGGTACACTGAAGCTTTCTTT

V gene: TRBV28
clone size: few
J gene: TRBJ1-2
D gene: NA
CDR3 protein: CASRRQSSNYGYTF
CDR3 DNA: TGTGCCAGCAGACGACAGTCGTCTAACTATGGCTACACCTTC

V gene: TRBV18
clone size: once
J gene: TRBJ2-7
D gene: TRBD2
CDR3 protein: CASSSTRTSGSKGGAGEQYF
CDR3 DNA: TGTGCCAGCTCATCAACTAGGACTAGCGGGAGTAAGGGGGGCGCTGGGGAGCAGTACTTC

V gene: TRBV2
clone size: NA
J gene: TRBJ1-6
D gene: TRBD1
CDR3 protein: CASSGTGELGSPLHF
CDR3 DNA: TGTGCCAGCAGTGGGACAGGGGAATTAGGTTCACCCCTCCACTTT

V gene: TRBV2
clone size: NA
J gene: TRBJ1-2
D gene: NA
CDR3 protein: CASSEGGPRYYTF
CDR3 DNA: TGTGCCAGCAGTGAGGGGGGACCCCGTTACTACACCTTC

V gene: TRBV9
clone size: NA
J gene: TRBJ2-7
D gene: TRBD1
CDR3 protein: CASSAGPGTGYEQYF
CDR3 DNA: TGTGCCAGCAGCGCCGGTCCCGGGACAGGGTACGAGCAGTACTTC

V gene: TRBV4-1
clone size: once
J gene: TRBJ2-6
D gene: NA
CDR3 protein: CASSQAVISSGANVLTF
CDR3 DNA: TGCGCCAGCAGCCAAGCGGTGATAAGCTCTGGGGCCAACGTCCTGACTTTC

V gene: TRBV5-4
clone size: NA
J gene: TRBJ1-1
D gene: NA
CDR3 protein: CASSRREGSPEAFF
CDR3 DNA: TGTGCCAGCAGCCGGAGGGAGGGCAGCCCTGAAGCTTTCTTT

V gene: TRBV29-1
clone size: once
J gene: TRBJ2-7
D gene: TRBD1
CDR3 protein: CSVGDRGHEQYF
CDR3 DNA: TGCAGCGTAGGGGACAGGGGGCACGAGCAGTACTTC

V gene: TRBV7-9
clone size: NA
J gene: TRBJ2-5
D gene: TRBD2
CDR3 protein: CASSLQLAGARETQYF
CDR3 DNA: TGTGCCAGCAGTTTACAACTAGCGGGAGCACGAGAGACCCAGTACTTC

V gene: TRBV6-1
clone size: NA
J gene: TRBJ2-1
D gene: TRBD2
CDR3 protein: CASSEVLAGYNEQFF
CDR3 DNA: TGTGCCAGCAGTGAAGTACTAGCGGGGTACAATGAGCAGTTCTTC

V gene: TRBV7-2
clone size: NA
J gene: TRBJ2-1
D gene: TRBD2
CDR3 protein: CASSPGLAGVNEQFF
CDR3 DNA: TGTGCCAGCAGCCCGGGACTAGCGGGAGTCAATGAGCAGTTCTTC

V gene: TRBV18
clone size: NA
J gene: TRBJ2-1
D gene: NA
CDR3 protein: CASSPISGSSYNEQFF
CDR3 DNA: TGTGCCAGCTCACCCATTAGCGGTAGCTCCTACAATGAGCAGTTCTTC

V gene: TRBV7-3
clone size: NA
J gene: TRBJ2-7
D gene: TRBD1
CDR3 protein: CASSFQGESGTTYEQYF
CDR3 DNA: TGTGCCAGCAGCTTTCAGGGGGAGTCGGGGACAACCTACGAGCAGTACTTC

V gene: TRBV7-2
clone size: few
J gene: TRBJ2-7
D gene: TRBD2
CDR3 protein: CASSPRLAGVYEQYF
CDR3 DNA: TGTGCCAGCAGCCCAAGACTAGCGGGAGTCTACGAGCAGTACTTC

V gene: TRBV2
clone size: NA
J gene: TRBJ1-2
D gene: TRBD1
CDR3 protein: CASSRPPGQDYGYTF
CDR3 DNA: TGTGCCAGCAGTCGACCCCCAGGACAGGACTATGGCTACACCTTC

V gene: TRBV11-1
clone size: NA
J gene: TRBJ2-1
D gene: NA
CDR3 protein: CASSSFLRGTNEQFF
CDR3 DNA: TGTGCCAGCAGCTCTTTCTTAAGGGGAACCAATGAGCAGTTCTTC

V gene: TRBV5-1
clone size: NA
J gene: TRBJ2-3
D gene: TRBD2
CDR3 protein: CASSLVSGRAGDTQYF
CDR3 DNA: TGCGCCAGCAGCTTGGTTAGCGGGAGGGCAGGAGATACGCAGTATTTT

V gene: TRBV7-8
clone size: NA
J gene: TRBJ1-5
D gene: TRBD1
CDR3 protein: CASSLGQGQQPQHF
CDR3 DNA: TGTGCCAGCAGCCTCGGACAGGGGCAACAGCCCCAGCATTTT

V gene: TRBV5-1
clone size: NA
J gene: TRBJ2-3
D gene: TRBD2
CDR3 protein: CASSLMREGLDTQYF
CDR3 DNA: TGCGCCAGCAGCTTAATGAGGGAGGGCCTGGATACGCAGTATTTT

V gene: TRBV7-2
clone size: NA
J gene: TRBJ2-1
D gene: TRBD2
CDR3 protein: CASSLRTSGYNEQFF
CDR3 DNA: TGTGCCAGCAGCTTAAGGACTAGCGGCTACAATGAGCAGTTCTTC

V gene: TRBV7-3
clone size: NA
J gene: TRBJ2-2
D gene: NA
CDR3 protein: CASSLTRATGELFF
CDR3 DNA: TGTGCCAGCAGCCTGACGAGGGCCACCGGGGAGCTGTTTTTT

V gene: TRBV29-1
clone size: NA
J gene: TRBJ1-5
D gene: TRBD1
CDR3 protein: CSVGGQGVSNQPQHF
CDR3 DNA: TGCAGCGTTGGGGGACAGGGGGTAAGCAATCAGCCCCAGCATTTT

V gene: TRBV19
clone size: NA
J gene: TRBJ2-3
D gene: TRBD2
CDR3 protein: CASSGRAKDTQYF
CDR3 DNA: TGTGCCTCTAGCGGGAGGGCCAAAGATACGCAGTATTTT

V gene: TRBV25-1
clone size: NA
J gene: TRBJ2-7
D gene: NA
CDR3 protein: CASSGQGFYEQYF
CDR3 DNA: TGTGCCAGCAGTGGCCAGGGGTTCTACGAGCAGTACTTC

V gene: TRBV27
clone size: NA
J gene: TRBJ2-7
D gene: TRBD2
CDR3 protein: CASSFRTGPGTSGYYEQYF
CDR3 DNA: TGTGCCAGCAGTTTCCGTACCGGGCCCGGGACTAGCGGGTACTACGAGCAGTACTTC